These 4 T cell receptor beta chains were all obtained from the same sample, sequenced in a study of shared clonotypes between healthy human individuals. Clones were read by immunoSEQ multiplex PCR, and TCRdb kept only the in-frame ones, dropping some. Among approximately 2,300,000 clones, 92% were seen once, and the ten largest hold 0.3% to 0.45%. Sequencing input: naive CD4+ T cells from PBMCs. Subset defined: CD45RA+ positively selected. The source is a man younger than 35 in good health. Some clones in this sample may be carry-over from other donors' samples.

The rearrangement uses TRBV4-1 and TRBJ2-1; a possible D gene is TRBD2 (6 bases). The CDR3 loop spans 16 amino acids. V was clipped by 3 bases and J by 2 bases, with 14 bases between them. Germline CDR1 reads MGHRA; CDR2 reads YSYEKL. CDR3 DNA sequence: TGCGCCAGCAGCCAGGGGGACTGGCGAACCTACAATGAGCAGTTCTTC. It translates to CASSQGDWRTYNEQFF.

This chain links TRBV6-5 with TRBJ1-4, with D hard to call. Germline-derived CDR1 and CDR2 are MNHEY and SVGAGI. V lost 10 bases, J lost 3 bases, and 6 bases lay in between. The CDR3 contains 11 residues. For the CDR3, the DNA is TGTGCCACCTGGGCTAATGAAAAACTGTTTTTT. This sequence encodes CATWANEKLFF.

The chain couples TRBV7-9 to TRBJ2-3, with TRBD1 matching 8 bases. The J segment lost 6 bases and the V segment lost 4 bases, leaving 18 bases of the junction unmatched. The CDR3 extends over 18 amino acids. Germline CDR1 SEHNR, CDR2 FQNEAQ (reference sequence). The CDR3 loop is CASSSPWGQGAKSDTQYF. DNA for the CDR3: TGTGCCAGCAGCTCACCGTGGGGGCAGGGGGCGAAGTCGGATACGCAGTATTTT.

This chain uses TRBV9 with TRBJ2-7; 9 nucleotides match TRBD1. J gave up 7 bases and V 0 bases, and 11 bases lay outside the gene matches. The germline CDR1 and CDR2 sequences are SGDLS and YYNGEE. The CDR3 runs 16 residues. This chain's CDR3 is CASSVAEGPGQGEQYF. As DNA, the CDR3 is TGTGCCAGCAGCGTAGCCGAGGGCCCGGGACAGGGAGAGCAGTACTTC.